This TCR beta chain came from a study of control samples from healthy donors and cancer patients. Trimming took 3 bases from V and 2 from J; bases not matched to a gene: 1. Germline V gene data show CDR1 as DFQATT and CDR2 as SNEGSKA (reference sequence). The CDR3 length is 13 residues. Only in-frame clones appear in the TCRdb table, and some are missing; sequencing was by immunoSEQ multiplex PCR. The data contain 150,000 to 200,000 clones, about 94% of them seen just once; the ten biggest clones take up 8.5%. This clone was seen only once. The sequenced sample was blood. The TCR was taken from a woman aged 40 to 50 in good health. The V call is TRBV20-1, the J call TRBJ1-2, with 9 bases aligning to TRBD1. The CDR3 here is CSASDRGNYGYTF. The CDR3 DNA sequence: TGCAGTGCTAGTGACAGGGGGAACTATGGCTACACCTTC.